The next 25 T cell receptor beta chains were all read from a single sample in a study of T cell responses to AZD1222 COVID-19 vaccine. Sequencing was performed with immunoSEQ multiplex PCR; in TCRdb, only in-frame clones are kept and a portion is missing. The data contain 110,000 to 150,000 clones, about 91% of them seen just once; the ten biggest clones take up 1.5% to 2%. Material: peripheral blood, obtained on day 0 of AZD1222 vaccination. The receptors were gathered from an adult in good health.

The rearrangement links TRBV10-1 to TRBJ1-5; 9 bases line up with TRBD1. The CDR3 has 16 amino acids. CDR1 and CDR2 (germline): WNHNN, SYGVQD (reference sequence). The junction had 12 bases not matched to a gene; V was cut back by 6 bases and J by 6 bases. CDR3 in amino acids: CASSLNRDRVSQPQHF. For the CDR3, the DNA is TGCGCCAGCAGCCTCAACCGGGACAGGGTGAGTCAGCCCCAGCATTTT.

The chain carries TRBV6-1 and TRBJ2-7; 10 bases are shared with TRBD1. V shed 4 bases, J shed 4 bases, and the junction held 10 bases outside the gene matches. CDR3 size: 16 residues. CDR1 is MNHNS, CDR2 SASEGT, per germline. CDR3: CASSVYRQGALYEQYF. The CDR3 DNA reads TGTGCCAGCAGTGTATACAGACAGGGGGCACTATACGAGCAGTACTTC.

The genes are TRBV5-1 and TRBJ1-3; the match to TRBD1 covers 7 bases. The length of the CDR3 is 15 residues. V was pared by 4 bases and J by 0 bases, with 4 bases of the junction left unmatched. The germline CDR1 and CDR2 sequences are SGHRS and YFSETQ. DNA of the CDR3: TGCGCCAGCAGCCTCTGGACAGGCTCTGGAAACACCATATATTTT. Its protein is CASSLWTGSGNTIYF.

V and J are TRBV28 and TRBJ1-1; D not certain. Trimming stripped 0 bases from V and 8 bases from J, with 10 bases between. The CDR3 covers 13 residues. The germline V gene encodes CDR1 MDHEN and CDR2 SYDVKM. This chain's CDR3 is CASSLWGLREAFF. CDR3 coding DNA: TGTGCCAGCAGTTTATGGGGTCTACGAGAAGCTTTCTTT.

This chain joins TRBV7-2 and TRBJ1-2; 7 bases align to TRBD1. Trimming at V came to 1 base and at J to 7 bases, leaving 12 bases not matched to a gene. The CDR3 extends over 16 amino acids. Germline V lookup: CDR1 SGHTA, CDR2 FQGNSA. The CDR3 DNA follows: TGTGCCAGCAGCTTAGTGGGGGGGGGACAGTACTTTGGCTACACCTTC. The encoded protein is CASSLVGGGQYFGYTF. The full variable domain, its missing parts supplied by reference TRBV7-2 and TRBJ1-2, is GAGVSQSPSNKVTEKGKDVELRCDPISGHTALYWYRQSLGQGLEFLIYFQGNSAPDKSGLPSDRFSAERTGGSVSTLTIQRTQQEDSAVYLCASSLVGGGQYFGYTFGSGTRLTVV.

The V gene is TRBV5-1, the J gene TRBJ1-6; unclear D gene. From germline, CDR1 is SGHRS and CDR2 YFSETQ. V lost 0 bases, J lost 2 bases, and 6 bases lay in between. This CDR3 has 15 residues. DNA of the CDR3: TGCGCCAGCAGCTTGGGGGTAACCTATAATTCACCCCTCCACTTT. Protein: CASSLGVTYNSPLHF.

For the CDR3, the DNA is TGTGCCAGCAGTACCGTTGACAGGACAGTCTATGGCTACACCTTC. Protein: CASSTVDRTVYGYTF. J is TRBJ1-2 and V is TRBV28; TRBD1 is a possible D gene (6 bases). Per germline, CDR1 MDHEN and CDR2 SYDVKM. This CDR3 spans 15 amino acids. V lost 5 bases to trimming and J lost 4 bases, with 17 bases between them.

Here the CDR3 DNA reads TGTGCCAGCAGCCGACAGGGGGAGAATTCACCCCTCCACTTT. Its translation: CASSRQGENSPLHF. The chain employs TRBV5-4 and TRBJ1-6; 9 bases are a match to TRBD1. CDR1 SGHNT and CDR2 YYREEE come from the germline V gene (reference sequence). With V trimmed by 4 bases and J by 7 bases, 3 bases remained unmatched. This CDR3 is built from 14 residues.

This chain uses TRBV5-4 with TRBJ1-6, with no clear D. The V end lost 0 bases, the J end lost 9 bases, and 4 bases lay between the germline ends. Germline values: CDR1 SGHNT, CDR2 YYREEE (reference sequence). This CDR3 has 12 residues. The DNA of the CDR3 is TGTGCCAGCAGCTTGGGGCTTTCACCCCTCCACTTT. Amino acid sequence: CASSLGLSPLHF.

V gene TRBV30 combines with J gene TRBJ1-1; D not certain. V lost 2 bases and J lost 6, with 16 bases in between. CDR1 and CDR2 (germline): GTSNPN, SVGIG (reference sequence). This CDR3 has 14 residues. CDR3 nucleotides: TGTGCCTGGAGTCAAGAAGTCCCGGGTGCTGAAGCTTTCTTT. This sequence encodes CAWSQEVPGAEAFF.

This chain uses TRBV6-5 with TRBJ1-1; possibly TRBD1 for D (6 bases). The CDR3 spans 13 residues. V dropped 5 bases and J dropped 4 bases, with 11 bases sitting between them. Germline values: CDR1 MNHEY, CDR2 SVGAGI. DNA of the CDR3: TGTGCCAGCAGTAGCGAGGGGGTCACTGAAGCTTTCTTT. Its translation is CASSSEGVTEAFF.

The chain links TRBV19 to TRBJ1-6; D not resolved. Germline CDR1 and CDR2: LNHDA and SQIVND (reference sequence). The V gene lost 4 bases and the J gene lost 1 base, with 11 bases spanning the gap. The CDR3 length is 16 residues. CDR3 in amino acids: CASSTARESYNSPLHF. Here the CDR3 DNA reads TGTGCCAGTAGTACCGCCCGTGAGTCCTATAATTCACCCCTCCACTTT.

The V call is TRBV5-1, the J call TRBJ2-7, with 7 bases that match TRBD1. With V trimmed by 5 bases and J by 5 bases, 1 base remained unmatched. The CDR3 is 11 amino acids. Germline V gene data show CDR1 as SGHRS and CDR2 as YFSETQ. CDR3 loop: CASRTGNEQYF. The CDR3, as DNA: TGCGCCAGCAGGACAGGGAACGAGCAGTACTTC.

This chain joins TRBV11-3 and TRBJ2-5; D gene unclear. CDR1 SGHNT and CDR2 YENEEA come from the germline V gene. V lost 1 base and J 2 bases, leaving 5 bases between the germline ends. The CDR3 is 13 amino acids. The CDR3 region has the DNA TGTGCCAGCAGCTTAGGCCTACAAGAGACCCAGTACTTC. Amino acid sequence: CASSLGLQETQYF.

This chain joins TRBV3-1 (or the pseudogene TRBV3-2) and TRBJ1-2; D call uncertain. Between the trimmed V and J ends, which lost 0 bases and 7 bases, there was a span of 15 bases. The germline gives CDR1 LGHDT, CDR2 YNNKEL (reference sequence). This CDR3 contains 15 residues. The CDR3 spells CASSQDYEGWGGYTF. The CDR3 DNA is TGTGCCAGCAGCCAAGATTATGAGGGATGGGGTGGCTACACCTTC.

This chain links TRBV27 with TRBJ2-3; D may be TRBD1 (6 bases). The V gene lost 8 bases and the J gene lost 0 bases, with 15 bases spanning the gap. The CDR3 has 15 residues. CDR1 is MNHEY and CDR2 is SMNVEV in the germline V gene (reference sequence). In DNA form, the CDR3 reads TGTGCCAGCGGACCACGGGACACCAGCACAGATACGCAGTATTTT. Translating it yields CASGPRDTSTDTQYF.

J is TRBJ2-3 and V is TRBV12-3 or TRBV12-4; no clear D gene. This CDR3 has 11 residues. Between the trimmed V and J ends, which lost 6 bases and 6 bases, there was a span of 7 bases. DNA of the CDR3: TGTGCCAGCAGGACTGGGGATACGCAGTATTTT. Translated: CASRTGDTQYF.

The rearrangement joins TRBV7-2 to TRBJ1-6; 7 nucleotides line up with TRBD1. V gave up 3 bases and J gave up 3 bases; unmatched junction bases: 8. CDR3 length equals 17 residues. CDR1 is SGHTA and CDR2 is FQGNSA in the germline V gene. The CDR3 sequence: CASSFSGTAFYNSPLHF. CDR3 sequence (DNA): TGTGCCAGCAGCTTTTCCGGGACAGCTTTCTATAATTCACCCCTCCACTTT.

V is TRBV5-1 and J is TRBJ1-6, with TRBD1 identical over 8 bases. The CDR3 totals 15 residues. CDR1 is SGHRS and CDR2 is YFSETQ in the germline V gene. The V gene end was trimmed by 4 bases and the J gene end by 6 bases; junction bases not matched to a gene: 6. The CDR3 DNA reads TGCGCCAGCAGCACGGACAGGGTCGGTAATTCACCCCTCCACTTT. This encodes CASSTDRVGNSPLHF. The whole variable domain, filled in from reference TRBV5-1 and TRBJ1-6, reads KAGVTQTPRYLIKTRGQQVTLSCSPISGHRSVSWYQQTPGQGLQFLFEYFSETQRNKGNFPGRFSGRQFSNSRSEMNVSTLELGDSALYLCASSTDRVGNSPLHFGNGTRLTVT.

The V and J genes are TRBV28 and TRBJ2-3; D is unclear. V lost 2 bases and J lost 5, with 5 bases in between. The germline gives CDR1 MDHEN, CDR2 SYDVKM. CDR3 length: 12 residues. In DNA form, the CDR3 reads TGTGCCAGCAGTTTACCGAGAGATACGCAGTATTTT. Translation: CASSLPRDTQYF.

This chain connects TRBV7-3 to TRBJ2-1; D might be TRBD1 or TRBD2, each matching 6 bases. Germline CDR1 and CDR2: SGHTA and FQGTGA. The germline V and J ends were trimmed by 2 bases and 5 bases, with 28 bases remaining between them. The CDR3 sequence is 20 residues long. The CDR3 nucleotides read TGTGCCAGCAGCTTATGGGCCGGCGGGTATCGCGGGACAACTCACAATGAGCAGTTCTTC. Its protein is CASSLWAGGYRGTTHNEQFF.

J is TRBJ2-7 and V is TRBV5-6; D is uncertain. Trimming stripped 1 base from V and 5 bases from J, with 10 bases between. Germline V gene lookup returns CDR1 SGHDT and CDR2 YYEEEE. The CDR3 covers 13 residues. For the CDR3, the DNA is TGTGCCAGCAGCTTGTGGGGTACTAACGAGCAGTACTTC. Encoded protein: CASSLWGTNEQYF.

This rearrangement joins TRBV5-4 to TRBJ2-3, with 13 positions matching TRBD2. With V trimmed by 3 bases and J by 0 bases, 10 bases remained unmatched. Germline CDR1 SGHNT, CDR2 YYREEE (reference sequence). The CDR3 has 19 amino acids. The CDR3: CASSSRLAGGYSSTDTQYF. CDR3 bases: TGTGCCAGCAGCTCAAGACTAGCGGGGGGTTATTCTAGCACAGATACGCAGTATTTT.

The V and J genes are TRBV12-3 or TRBV12-4 and TRBJ2-5, with no clear D. Trimming pared 3 bases from V and 0 bases from J, leaving 5 bases between. The CDR3 length is 13 residues. The CDR3 reads CASSFGYQETQYF. The CDR3 DNA reads TGTGCCAGCAGTTTTGGTTACCAAGAGACCCAGTACTTC.

The V gene is TRBV20-1, the J gene TRBJ2-1; maybe TRBD2 (5 bases). The CDR3 contains 14 residues. Germline assignment: CDR1 DFQATT and CDR2 SNEGSKA (reference sequence). The V end lost 3 bases, the J end lost 0 bases, and 9 bases lay between the germline ends. The CDR3 region has the DNA TGCAGTGCTAGTCCGGGGAGCTCCTACAATGAGCAGTTCTTC. This gives the protein CSASPGSSYNEQFF.